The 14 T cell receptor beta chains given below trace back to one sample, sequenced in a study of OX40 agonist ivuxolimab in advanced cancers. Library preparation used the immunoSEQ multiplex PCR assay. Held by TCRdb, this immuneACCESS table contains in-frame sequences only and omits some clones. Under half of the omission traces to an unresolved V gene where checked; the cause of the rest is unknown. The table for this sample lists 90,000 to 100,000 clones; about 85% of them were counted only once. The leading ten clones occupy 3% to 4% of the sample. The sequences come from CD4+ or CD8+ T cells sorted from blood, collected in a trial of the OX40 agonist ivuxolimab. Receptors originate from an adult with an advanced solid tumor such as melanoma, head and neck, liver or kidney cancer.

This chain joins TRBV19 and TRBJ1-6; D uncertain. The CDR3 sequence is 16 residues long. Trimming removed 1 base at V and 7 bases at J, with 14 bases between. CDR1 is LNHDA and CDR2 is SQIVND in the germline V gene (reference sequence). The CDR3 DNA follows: TGTGCCAGTAGTATAGCGACACTGGGAACAAATTCACCCCTCCACTTT. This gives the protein CASSIATLGTNSPLHF.

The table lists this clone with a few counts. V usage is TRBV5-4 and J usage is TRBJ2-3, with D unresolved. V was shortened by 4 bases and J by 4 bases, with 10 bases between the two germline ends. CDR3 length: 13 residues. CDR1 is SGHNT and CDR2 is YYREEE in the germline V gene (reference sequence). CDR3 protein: CASSQTPADTQYF. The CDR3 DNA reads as TGTGCCAGCAGCCAGACACCGGCAGATACGCAGTATTTT.

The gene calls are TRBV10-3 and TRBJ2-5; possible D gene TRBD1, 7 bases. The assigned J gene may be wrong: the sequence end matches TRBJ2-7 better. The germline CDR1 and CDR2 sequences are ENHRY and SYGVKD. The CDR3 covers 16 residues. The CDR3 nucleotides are TGTGCCATCAGTGGGGAAGGGCAGGGGGGTAGTGACGAGCAGTACTTC. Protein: CAISGEGQGGSDEQYF.

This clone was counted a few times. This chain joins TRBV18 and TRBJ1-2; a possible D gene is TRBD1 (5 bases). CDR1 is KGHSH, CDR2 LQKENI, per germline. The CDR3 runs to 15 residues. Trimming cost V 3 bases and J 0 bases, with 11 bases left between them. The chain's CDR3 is CASSPRGSTNYGYTF. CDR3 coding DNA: TGTGCCAGCTCACCGAGGGGAAGTACTAACTATGGCTACACCTTC.

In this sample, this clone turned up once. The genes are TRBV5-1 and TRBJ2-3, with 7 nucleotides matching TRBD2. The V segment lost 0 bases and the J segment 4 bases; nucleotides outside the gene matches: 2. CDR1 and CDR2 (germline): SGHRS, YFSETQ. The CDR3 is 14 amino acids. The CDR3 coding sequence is TGCGCCAGCAGCTTGGGACTAGCCTCAGATACGCAGTATTTT. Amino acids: CASSLGLASDTQYF. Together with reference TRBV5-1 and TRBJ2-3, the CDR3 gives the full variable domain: KAGVTQTPRYLIKTRGQQVTLSCSPISGHRSVSWYQQTPGQGLQFLFEYFSETQRNKGNFPGRFSGRQFSNSRSEMNVSTLELGDSALYLCASSLGLASDTQYFGPGTRLTVL.

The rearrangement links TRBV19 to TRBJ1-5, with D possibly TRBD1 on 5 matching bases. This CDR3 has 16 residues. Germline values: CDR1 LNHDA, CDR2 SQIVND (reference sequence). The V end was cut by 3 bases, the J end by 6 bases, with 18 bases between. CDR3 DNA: TGTGCCAGTAGTATTATGGGACCCAATCTTGGTCAGCCCCAGCATTTT. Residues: CASSIMGPNLGQPQHF.

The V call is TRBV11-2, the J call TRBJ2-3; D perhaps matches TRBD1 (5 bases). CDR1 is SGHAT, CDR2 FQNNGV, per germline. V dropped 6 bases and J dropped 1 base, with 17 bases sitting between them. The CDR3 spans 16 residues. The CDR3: CASRLSWGYGTDTQYF. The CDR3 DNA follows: TGTGCCAGCAGACTCTCCTGGGGCTATGGCACAGATACGCAGTATTTT.

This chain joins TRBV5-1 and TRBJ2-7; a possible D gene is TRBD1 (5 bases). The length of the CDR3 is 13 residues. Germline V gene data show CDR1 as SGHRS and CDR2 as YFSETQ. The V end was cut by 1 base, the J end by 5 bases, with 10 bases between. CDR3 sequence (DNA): TGCGCCAGCAGCTTGAGGCAGGGCGACGAGCAGTACTTC. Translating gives CASSLRQGDEQYF.

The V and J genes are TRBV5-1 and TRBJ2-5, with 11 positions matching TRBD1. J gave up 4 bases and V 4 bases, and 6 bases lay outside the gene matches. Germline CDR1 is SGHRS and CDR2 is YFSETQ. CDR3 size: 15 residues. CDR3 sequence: CASSMGQGEGETQYF. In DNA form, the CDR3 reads TGCGCCAGCAGCATGGGACAGGGGGAAGGAGAGACCCAGTACTTC.

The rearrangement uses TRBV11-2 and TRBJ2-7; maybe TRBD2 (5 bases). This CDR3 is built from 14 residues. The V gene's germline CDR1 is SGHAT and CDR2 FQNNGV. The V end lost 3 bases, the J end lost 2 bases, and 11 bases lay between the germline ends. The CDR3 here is CASSFGVGAYEQYF. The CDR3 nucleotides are TGTGCCAGCAGCTTCGGGGTAGGAGCCTACGAGCAGTACTTC.

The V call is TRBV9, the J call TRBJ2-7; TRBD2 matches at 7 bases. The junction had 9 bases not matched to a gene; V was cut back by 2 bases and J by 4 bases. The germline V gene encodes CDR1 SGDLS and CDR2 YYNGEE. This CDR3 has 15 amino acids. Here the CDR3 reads CASSVGGQPGYEQYF. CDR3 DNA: TGTGCCAGCAGCGTGGGAGGGCAACCCGGATACGAGCAGTACTTC.

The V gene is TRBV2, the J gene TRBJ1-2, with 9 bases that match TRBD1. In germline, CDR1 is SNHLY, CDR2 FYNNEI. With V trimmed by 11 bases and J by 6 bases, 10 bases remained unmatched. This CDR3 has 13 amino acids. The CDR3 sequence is CARQGVSGHGYTF. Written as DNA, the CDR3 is TGTGCCCGACAGGGGGTATCGGGCCATGGCTACACCTTC.

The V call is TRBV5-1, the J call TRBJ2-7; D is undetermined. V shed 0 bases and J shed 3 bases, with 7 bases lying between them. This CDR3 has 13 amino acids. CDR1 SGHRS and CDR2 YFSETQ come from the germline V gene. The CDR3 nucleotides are TGCGCCAGCAGCTTGGAGGACGGCTACGAGCAGTACTTC. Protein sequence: CASSLEDGYEQYF.

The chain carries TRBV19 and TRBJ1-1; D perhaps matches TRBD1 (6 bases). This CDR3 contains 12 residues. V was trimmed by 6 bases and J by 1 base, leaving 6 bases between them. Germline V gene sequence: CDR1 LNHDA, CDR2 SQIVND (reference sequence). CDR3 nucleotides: TGTGCCAGTAGGGACAGGAACACTGAAGCTTTCTTT. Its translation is CASRDRNTEAFF.